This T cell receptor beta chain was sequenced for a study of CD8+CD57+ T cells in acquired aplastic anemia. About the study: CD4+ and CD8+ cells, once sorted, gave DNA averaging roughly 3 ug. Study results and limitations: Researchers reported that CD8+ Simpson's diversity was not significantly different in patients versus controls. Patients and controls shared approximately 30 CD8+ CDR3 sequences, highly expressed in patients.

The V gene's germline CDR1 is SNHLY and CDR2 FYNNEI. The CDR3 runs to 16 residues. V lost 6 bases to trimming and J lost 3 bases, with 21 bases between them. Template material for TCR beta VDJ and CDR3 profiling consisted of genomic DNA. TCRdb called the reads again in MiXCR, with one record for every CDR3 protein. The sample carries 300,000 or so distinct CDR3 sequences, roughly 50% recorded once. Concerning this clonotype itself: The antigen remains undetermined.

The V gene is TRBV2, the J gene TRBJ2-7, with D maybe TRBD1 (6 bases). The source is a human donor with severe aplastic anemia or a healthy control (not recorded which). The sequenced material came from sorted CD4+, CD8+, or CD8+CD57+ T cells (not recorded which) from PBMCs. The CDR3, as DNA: TGTGCCAGCAGGCCACACCCGACAGGTCTCGGCTACGAGCAGTACTTC. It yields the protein CASRPHPTGLGYEQYF.